What follows describes a single TCR beta chain. As yet, its antigen is unknown. The CDR3 is 15 residues long. V was cut by 6 bases and J by 2 bases, with 17 bases left in between. Germline lookup yields CDR1 MDHEN and CDR2 SYDVKM. In each case, RNA was isolated and then reverse transcribed into cDNA as the sequencing template. Data came from immunoSEQ multiplex PCR; TCRdb stores just in-frame clones and leaves some out. The data hold 100,000 to 130,000 clones, with roughly 64% observed a single time. This sample was taken from a study of CD8+ T cells in alopecia areata. Study-wide results and limits: Relative to normal scalp, lesional scalp, especially alopecia totalis/universalis, showed higher clonality.

The chain carries TRBV28 and TRBJ2-7; D gene ambiguous. Sequencing input: CD8+ T cells sorted from blood. This TCR came from a human donor in good health. In nucleotides, the CDR3 is TGTGCCAGCAGCCCAACAGTATACATTCCCTACGAGCAGTACTTC. Protein product: CASSPTVYIPYEQYF.